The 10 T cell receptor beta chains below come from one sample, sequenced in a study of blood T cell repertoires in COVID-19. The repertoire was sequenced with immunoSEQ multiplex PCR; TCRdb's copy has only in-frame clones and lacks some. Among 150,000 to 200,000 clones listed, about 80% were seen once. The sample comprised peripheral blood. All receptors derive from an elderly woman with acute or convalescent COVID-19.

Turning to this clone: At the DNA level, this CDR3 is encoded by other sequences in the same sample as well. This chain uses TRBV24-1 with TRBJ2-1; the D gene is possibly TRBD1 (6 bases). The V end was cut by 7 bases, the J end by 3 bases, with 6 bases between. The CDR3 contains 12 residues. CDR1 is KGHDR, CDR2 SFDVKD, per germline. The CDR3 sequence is CATSRGYNEQFF. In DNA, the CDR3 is TGTGCCACCAGCAGGGGCTACAATGAGCAGTTCTTC.

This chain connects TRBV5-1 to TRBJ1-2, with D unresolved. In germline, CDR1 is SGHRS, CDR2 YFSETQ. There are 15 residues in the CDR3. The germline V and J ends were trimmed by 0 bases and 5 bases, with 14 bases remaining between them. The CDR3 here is CASSLGSGPGYGYTF. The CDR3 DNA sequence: TGCGCCAGCAGCTTGGGTTCAGGCCCCGGATATGGCTACACCTTC.

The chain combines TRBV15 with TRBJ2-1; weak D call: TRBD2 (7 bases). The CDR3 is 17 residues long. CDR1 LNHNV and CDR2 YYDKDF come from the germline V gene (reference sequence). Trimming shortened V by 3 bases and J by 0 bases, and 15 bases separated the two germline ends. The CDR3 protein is CATSSDLADSSYNEQFF. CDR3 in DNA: TGTGCCACCAGCAGTGATCTAGCGGACAGCTCCTACAATGAGCAGTTCTTC.

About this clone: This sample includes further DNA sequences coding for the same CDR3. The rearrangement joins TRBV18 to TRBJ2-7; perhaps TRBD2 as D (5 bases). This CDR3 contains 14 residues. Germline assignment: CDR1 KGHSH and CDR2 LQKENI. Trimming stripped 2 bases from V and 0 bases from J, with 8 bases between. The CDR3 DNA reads TGTGCCAGCTCACCATCACGGGGCTCCTACGAGCAGTACTTC. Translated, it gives CASSPSRGSYEQYF.

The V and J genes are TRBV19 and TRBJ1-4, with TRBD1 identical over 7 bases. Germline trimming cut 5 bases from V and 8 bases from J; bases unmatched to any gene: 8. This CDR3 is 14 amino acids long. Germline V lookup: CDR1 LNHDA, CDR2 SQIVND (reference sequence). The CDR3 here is CASSADRVREKLFF. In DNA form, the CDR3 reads TGTGCCAGTAGTGCCGACAGGGTACGAGAAAAACTGTTTTTT.

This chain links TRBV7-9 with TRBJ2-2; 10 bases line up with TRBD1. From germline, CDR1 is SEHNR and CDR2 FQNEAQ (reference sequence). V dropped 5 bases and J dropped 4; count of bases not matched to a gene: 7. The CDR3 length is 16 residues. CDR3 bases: TGTGCCAGCAGCGCAAGACAGGGGGCGGTCACCGGGGAGCTGTTTTTT. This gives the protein CASSARQGAVTGELFF.

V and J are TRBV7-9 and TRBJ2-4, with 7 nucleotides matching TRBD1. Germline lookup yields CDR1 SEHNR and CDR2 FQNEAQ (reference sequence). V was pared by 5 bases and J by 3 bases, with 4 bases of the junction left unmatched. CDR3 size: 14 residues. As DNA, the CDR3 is TGTGCCAGCAGCCCCTGGGACAGCAAAAACATTCAGTACTTC. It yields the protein CASSPWDSKNIQYF.

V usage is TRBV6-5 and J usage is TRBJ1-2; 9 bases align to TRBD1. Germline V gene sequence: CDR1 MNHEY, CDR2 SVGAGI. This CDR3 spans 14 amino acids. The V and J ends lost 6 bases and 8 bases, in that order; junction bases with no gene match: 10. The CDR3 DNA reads TGTGCCAGCAGCCCGGGACAGGGAGTACGAGGCTACACCTTC. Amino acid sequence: CASSPGQGVRGYTF.

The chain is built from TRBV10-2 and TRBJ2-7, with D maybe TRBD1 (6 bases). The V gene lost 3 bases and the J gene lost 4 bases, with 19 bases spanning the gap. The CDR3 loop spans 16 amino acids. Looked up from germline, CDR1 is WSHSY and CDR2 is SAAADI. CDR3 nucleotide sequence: TGCGCCAGCAGTGAATACAGGGTACCACCCCCGTACGAGCAGTACTTC. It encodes CASSEYRVPPPYEQYF.

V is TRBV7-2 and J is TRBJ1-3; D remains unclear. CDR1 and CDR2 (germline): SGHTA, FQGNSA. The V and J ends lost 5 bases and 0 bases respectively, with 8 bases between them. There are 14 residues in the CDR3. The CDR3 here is CASSASLSGNTIYF. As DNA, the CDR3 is TGTGCCAGCAGCGCAAGCCTCTCTGGAAACACCATATATTTT.